This TCR beta chain is drawn from a study of cytomegalovirus exposure and HLA in healthy donors. Here immunoSEQ multiplex PCR was the method, and the copy in TCRdb shows in-frame clones only, minus some. The profile shows around 300,000 clones, about 86% of them singletons. Germline CDR1 SGHNT, CDR2 YYREEE (reference sequence). With 4 bases removed from V and 2 bases from J, the gap between germline ends came to 9 bases. CDR3 length: 13 amino acids. With regard to this clone: At the DNA level, this CDR3 is encoded by other sequences in the same sample as well.

Sequenced input: PBMCs. The rearrangement uses TRBV5-4 and TRBJ1-2; a weak D match, TRBD1 (5 bases). The sequence was collected from a woman aged 18-29 years in good health and CMV-seronegative. CDR3 sequence: CASSPDRNYGYTF. In DNA, the CDR3 is TGTGCCAGCAGCCCAGACAGAAACTATGGCTACACCTTC.